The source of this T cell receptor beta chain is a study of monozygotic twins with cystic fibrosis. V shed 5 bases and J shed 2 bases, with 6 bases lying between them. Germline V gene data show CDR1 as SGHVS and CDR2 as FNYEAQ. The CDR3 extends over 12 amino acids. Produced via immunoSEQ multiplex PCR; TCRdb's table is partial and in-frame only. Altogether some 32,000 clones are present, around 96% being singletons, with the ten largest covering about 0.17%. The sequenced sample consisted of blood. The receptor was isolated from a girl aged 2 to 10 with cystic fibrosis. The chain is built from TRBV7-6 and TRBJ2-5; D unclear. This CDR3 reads CASSHGQETQYF. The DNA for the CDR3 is TGTGCCAGCAGCCACGGGCAAGAGACCCAGTACTTC.